This TCR beta chain came from a study of early T cells in non-severe SARS-CoV-2 infection. Study background: The study sequenced bulk RNA from unsorted whole blood, with chains unpaired.

Comment on this clonotype: Its antigen is as yet unknown.

As part of library construction, unique molecular identifiers were attached to individual cDNA molecules. Via MiXCR, TCRdb re-called the 5' RACE reads, giving one row per CDR3 protein. The sample has around 53,000 distinct CDR3 sequences, over 9.5% seen once. The study, taken as a whole, reports: VDJdb matches were skewed toward anti-spike CD8 T cell responses.

CDR1 is SEHNR and CDR2 is FQNEAQ in the germline V gene (reference sequence). This CDR3 spans 14 amino acids. Trimming removed 9 bases from V and 7 bases from J; junction bases left unmatched: 8. The chain carries TRBV7-9 and TRBJ2-1, with TRBD2 matching 11 bases. The sequence came from an adult who was a healthcare worker with PCR-confirmed SARS-CoV-2 infection or an uninfected control (not recorded which). Specimen: whole blood. This CDR3 reads CASRTSGSRNEQFF. The CDR3 DNA sequence: TGTGCCAGTCGAACTAGCGGGAGTCGGAATGAGCAGTTCTTC. The full variable domain, rest sourced from reference TRBV7-9 and TRBJ2-1, is DTGVSQNPRHKITKRGQNVTFRCDPISEHNRLYWYRQTLGQGPEFLTYFQNEAQLEKSRLLSDRFSAERPKGSFSTLEIQRTEQGDSAMYLCASRTSGSRNEQFFGPGTRLTVL.